This TCR beta chain comes out of a study of control samples from healthy donors and cancer patients. Only in-frame clones appear in the TCRdb table, and some are missing; sequencing was by immunoSEQ multiplex PCR. This table has about 130,000 clones, roughly 90% appearing once. Source material: blood. The sequence came from a young man in good health.

CDR3 sequence reads: CASSLGRERNTGELFF. For the CDR3, the DNA is TGTGCCAGCAGCTTAGGTAGAGAAAGGAACACCGGGGAGCTGTTTTTT. The chain recombines TRBV5-5 with TRBJ2-2, with D unclear. Per germline, CDR1 SGHKS and CDR2 YYEKEE (reference sequence). This CDR3 region has 16 residues. Trimming left V 2 bases short and J 1 base short, with 12 bases between.